The 30 T cell receptor beta chains reported below all come from one sample, sequenced in a study of blood T cell repertoires in COVID-19. Generated by immunoSEQ multiplex PCR, the TCRdb table keeps only in-frame clones and is missing some. The sample consists of fewer than 350,000 clones, 85% to 90% of them appearing once. Sequences were obtained from PBMCs or T cells enriched from blood (not recorded which). Receptors originate from a woman aged 25 to 39 with acute COVID-19.

The genes are TRBV3-1 (or the pseudogene TRBV3-2) and TRBJ2-7, with TRBD1 matching 10 bases. CDR1 and CDR2 from the germline V gene are LGHDT and YNNKEL (reference sequence). J lost 3 bases, V lost 4 bases, and 3 bases had no gene match. This CDR3 is 14 amino acids long. The CDR3 sequence: CASSRGTGDYEQYF. The CDR3 DNA reads TGTGCCAGCAGCCGCGGGACAGGGGACTACGAGCAGTACTTC.

This clone came up once. The chain links TRBV5-8 to TRBJ1-4, with 8 nucleotides matching TRBD1. Germline V CDR1 and CDR2: SGHTS, YDEGEE. Unmatched junction bases numbered 6, after V lost 4 bases and J lost 4 bases. CDR3 size: 15 residues. The CDR3 reads CASSSTGGGNEKLFF. Here the CDR3 DNA reads TGTGCCAGCAGCAGTACAGGGGGAGGTAATGAAAAACTGTTTTTT.

V usage is TRBV13 and J usage is TRBJ2-3, with D perhaps matching TRBD2 (5 bases). CDR1 and CDR2 (germline): PRHDT, FYEKMQ (reference sequence). The CDR3 runs 15 residues. V shed 3 bases and J shed 0 bases, with 10 bases lying between them. The CDR3 loop reads CASSLSGNSTDTQYF. The CDR3 DNA follows: TGTGCCAGCAGCTTGAGCGGAAATAGCACAGATACGCAGTATTTT.

The chain is built from TRBV2 and TRBJ1-5; D ambiguous. V lost 5 bases to trimming and J lost 6 bases, with 11 bases between them. Germline V CDR1 and CDR2: SNHLY, FYNNEI. The CDR3 has 13 residues. The CDR3 spells CASSFEGGQPQHF. The CDR3 region has the DNA TGTGCCAGCAGTTTCGAGGGCGGTCAGCCCCAGCATTTT.

For the CDR3, the DNA is TGTGCCAGCTCACCATTTTTCGGTGGACTAGCGGATTACAATGAGCAGTTCTTC. This sequence encodes CASSPFFGGLADYNEQFF. The chain carries TRBV18 and TRBJ2-1; 10 nucleotides line up with TRBD2. The trim removed 2 bases at V and 4 bases at J, leaving 11 bases unmatched. This CDR3 is 18 amino acids long. CDR1 KGHSH and CDR2 LQKENI come from the germline V gene. The full variable domain, its missing parts supplied by reference TRBV18 and TRBJ2-1, is NAGVMQNPRHLVRRRGQEARLRCSPMKGHSHVYWYRQLPEEGLKFMVYLQKENIIDESGMPKERFSAEFPKEGPSILRIQQVVRGDSAAYFCASSPFFGGLADYNEQFFGPGTRLTVL.

This clone has a single count. The chain recombines TRBV5-1 with TRBJ2-3; 7 nucleotides match TRBD1. Germline V gene data show CDR1 as SGHRS and CDR2 as YFSETQ. The trim removed 4 bases at V and 6 bases at J, leaving 8 bases unmatched. This CDR3 contains 14 residues. CDR3 in amino acids: CASSIGTDGDTQYF. CDR3 in DNA: TGCGCCAGCAGCATAGGGACAGATGGGGATACGCAGTATTTT.

This chain links TRBV9 with TRBJ2-3, with D tentatively TRBD2 (6 bases). Germline assignment: CDR1 SGDLS and CDR2 YYNGEE. Trimming left V 3 bases short and J 0 bases short, with 20 bases between. The CDR3 has 18 amino acids. Written as DNA, the CDR3 is TGTGCCAGCAGCGGAGGGACGACTAGTTTCGCTAGCACAGATACGCAGTATTTT. Protein product: CASSGGTTSFASTDTQYF.

This clone was observed a single time. The chain couples TRBV27 to TRBJ2-7, with a weak D call TRBD2 (6 bases). CDR1 is MNHEY, CDR2 SMNVEV, per germline (reference sequence). V lost 4 bases and J 0 bases, leaving 22 bases between the germline ends. The CDR3 runs to 18 residues. CDR3 region: CASSSVGLGLASSYEQYF. The CDR3 DNA follows: TGTGCCAGCAGTTCCGTTGGCTTGGGACTGGCGAGCTCCTACGAGCAGTACTTC.

This chain uses TRBV5-8 with TRBJ2-7; 10 bases match TRBD2. The CDR3 sequence is 16 residues long. Germline CDR1 is SGHTS and CDR2 is YDEGEE. V shed 6 bases and J 3 bases; nucleotides not matched to a gene: 12. For the CDR3, the DNA is TGTGCCAGCAACGACTCCCCCGGGACTAGCGACTACGAGCAGTACTTC. Translating it yields CASNDSPGTSDYEQYF.

This CDR3 reads CASSLSGGASYNEQFF. The CDR3 DNA follows: TGTGCCAGCAGCTTAAGTGGGGGGGCGTCTTACAATGAGCAGTTCTTC. The genes are TRBV11-3 and TRBJ2-1; TRBD2 is a possible D gene (7 bases). Germline lookup yields CDR1 SGHNT and CDR2 YENEEA. The CDR3 totals 16 residues. The V and J ends lost 2 bases and 4 bases respectively, with 15 bases between them.

V gene TRBV28 combines with J gene TRBJ1-2; 12 bases are shared with TRBD1. The ends lost 5 bases at V and 4 bases at J; junction bases unmatched: 5. This CDR3 contains 15 residues. Germline CDR1 MDHEN, CDR2 SYDVKM. The CDR3 region is CASSHGTGGGYGYTF. The CDR3 DNA reads as TGTGCCAGCAGTCACGGGACAGGGGGCGGCTATGGCTACACCTTC.

This clone was detected a few times. This chain links TRBV7-6 with TRBJ2-7; 8 nucleotides agree with TRBD2. Per the germline V gene, CDR1 is SGHVS and CDR2 is FNYEAQ. The CDR3 extends over 15 amino acids. After removal of 0 bases from V and 4 bases from J, the junction contained 5 bases not matched to a gene. For the CDR3, the DNA is TGTGCCAGCAGCTTAGCGTCTAGCGGGTGGTACGAGCAGTACTTC. It encodes CASSLASSGWYEQYF.

The chain employs TRBV7-8 and TRBJ1-2; D is ambiguous. The CDR3 runs to 14 residues. Trimming cost V 5 bases and J 6 bases, with 16 bases left between them. Germline values: CDR1 SGHVS, CDR2 FQNEAQ. The CDR3 spells CASSPPSSPDGYTF. The CDR3 nucleotides read TGTGCCAGCAGCCCCCCGAGCTCCCCCGATGGCTACACCTTC. Based on the CDR3 plus reference TRBV7-8 and TRBJ1-2, the full variable domain is GAGVSQSPRYKVAKRGQDVALRCDPISGHVSLFWYQQALGQGPEFLTYFQNEAQLDKSGLPSDRFFAERPEGSVSTLKIQRTQQEDSAVYLCASSPPSSPDGYTFGSGTRLTVV.

The gene calls are TRBV7-9 and TRBJ2-6; no reliable D call. The CDR3 totals 17 residues. The germline CDR1 and CDR2 sequences are SEHNR and FQNEAQ (reference sequence). Trimming removed 5 bases at V and 0 bases at J, with 14 bases between. This CDR3 is CASSNPLSSSGANVLTF. CDR3 DNA: TGTGCCAGCAGCAATCCCTTGAGTAGCTCTGGGGCCAACGTCCTGACTTTC.

The V call is TRBV7-2, the J call TRBJ2-1; TRBD2 aligns across 7 bases. Germline CDR1 reads SGHTA; CDR2 reads FQGNSA. The ends lost 5 bases at V and 9 bases at J; junction bases unmatched: 13. This CDR3 contains 15 residues. The CDR3 sequence: CASSQFQSGGGEQFF. CDR3 in DNA: TGTGCCAGCAGCCAGTTCCAGTCGGGGGGAGGTGAGCAGTTCTTC. The complete variable domain, with remaining parts taken from reference TRBV7-2 and TRBJ2-1, reads GAGVSQSPSNKVTEKGKDVELRCDPISGHTALYWYRQSLGQGLEFLIYFQGNSAPDKSGLPSDRFSAERTGGSVSTLTIQRTQQEDSAVYLCASSQFQSGGGEQFFGPGTRLTVL.

Only one count was recorded for this clone. The rearrangement uses TRBV10-2 and TRBJ2-3, with 8 bases that match TRBD2. The CDR3 is 18 residues long. The V gene's germline CDR1 is WSHSY and CDR2 SAAADI. V trimming: 6 bases; J trimming: 0 bases; junction bases outside the gene matches: 14. The CDR3 sequence is CASSEEAGVKVSTDTQYF. In DNA form, the CDR3 reads TGCGCCAGCAGCGAGGAAGCGGGAGTTAAAGTAAGCACAGATACGCAGTATTTT.

The V and J genes are TRBV18 and TRBJ1-2; D gene ambiguous. The CDR3 has 14 residues. With 3 bases removed from V and 1 base from J, the gap between germline ends came to 9 bases. Germline assignment: CDR1 KGHSH and CDR2 LQKENI. The CDR3 bases are TGTGCCAGCTCACCCGAGACATTTAACTATGGCTACACCTTC. This translates into CASSPETFNYGYTF.

CDR3 amino acids: CASSLFGGSTEAFF. The CDR3 region has the DNA TGTGCCAGCAGTTTATTCGGGGGAAGCACTGAAGCTTTCTTT. The J gene is TRBJ1-1, the V gene TRBV28; perhaps TRBD1 as D (5 bases). V lost 1 base and J lost 4, with 10 bases in between. Germline V gene sequence: CDR1 MDHEN, CDR2 SYDVKM. This CDR3 region has 14 residues.

The chain carries TRBV19 and TRBJ2-7; no clear D gene. V gave up 5 bases and J gave up 0 bases, with 11 bases separating them. The CDR3 has 14 residues. Germline CDR1 is LNHDA and CDR2 is SQIVND (reference sequence). DNA for the CDR3: TGTGCCAGTAGTCCTTCTCTGTCCTCCTACGAGCAGTACTTC. Translated, it gives CASSPSLSSYEQYF.

The J gene is TRBJ2-7, the V gene TRBV19; TRBD1 matches 7 bases. With 6 bases clipped from V and 1 base from J, the junction kept 6 bases outside the gene matches. CDR3 length: 14 residues. Germline V CDR1 and CDR2: LNHDA, SQIVND (reference sequence). The chain's CDR3 is CASRVTGTSYEQYF. CDR3 coding DNA: TGTGCCAGTAGGGTGACAGGGACGTCCTACGAGCAGTACTTC.

The genes are TRBV28 and TRBJ1-5; 9 bases match TRBD1. The V gene end was trimmed by 6 bases and the J gene end by 5 bases; junction bases not matched to a gene: 8. CDR1 and CDR2 from the germline V gene are MDHEN and SYDVKM. This CDR3 is built from 15 residues. DNA of the CDR3: TGTGCCAGCAGGAGACCGGGACAGGGTCATCAGCCCCAGCATTTT. It translates to CASRRPGQGHQPQHF.

The CDR3 nucleotides are TGTGCCAGCAGTTTGCGGGGCCAGGCGAGGCAGCCCCAGCATTTT. This sequence encodes CASSLRGQARQPQHF. V is TRBV28 and J is TRBJ1-5; possible D gene TRBD1, 5 bases. Between the trimmed V and J ends, which lost 3 bases and 7 bases, there was a span of 16 bases. Germline CDR1 reads MDHEN; CDR2 reads SYDVKM. This CDR3 is built from 15 residues.

V gene TRBV29-1 combines with J gene TRBJ2-7, with D tentatively TRBD2 (5 bases). There are 14 residues in the CDR3. Germline CDR1 reads SQVTM; CDR2 reads ANQGSEA. V lost 4 bases and J 2 bases, leaving 15 bases between the germline ends. CDR3 amino acids: CSVVQLDSAYEQYF. Here the CDR3 DNA reads TGCAGCGTTGTTCAGTTGGACTCCGCCTACGAGCAGTACTTC.

This clone was detected a few times. J is TRBJ1-1 and V is TRBV27; D call uncertain. Germline V lookup: CDR1 MNHEY, CDR2 SMNVEV (reference sequence). The V end was cut by 3 bases, the J end by 1 base, with 9 bases between. This CDR3 has 14 residues. The CDR3 nucleotides read TGTGCCAGCAGTTTTTCACAGACGAACACTGAAGCTTTCTTT. It codes for CASSFSQTNTEAFF.

The chain employs TRBV5-1 and TRBJ2-1, with 10 bases lining up with TRBD1. With V trimmed by 2 bases and J by 8 bases, 31 bases remained unmatched. The CDR3 runs 23 residues. From germline, CDR1 is SGHRS and CDR2 YFSETQ. CDR3 in DNA: TGCGCCAGCAGCTTACCTCCATTCCCGGGACAGGGGACGTCCGCGACTAGTTTTGATGAGCAGTTCTTC. The encoded protein is CASSLPPFPGQGTSATSFDEQFF. Full variable domain (missing parts from reference TRBV5-1 and TRBJ2-1): KAGVTQTPRYLIKTRGQQVTLSCSPISGHRSVSWYQQTPGQGLQFLFEYFSETQRNKGNFPGRFSGRQFSNSRSEMNVSTLELGDSALYLCASSLPPFPGQGTSATSFDEQFFGPGTRLTVL.

This chain links TRBV27 with TRBJ2-5, with TRBD1 matching 9 bases. This CDR3 has 16 residues. Germline V gene data show CDR1 as MNHEY and CDR2 as SMNVEV (reference sequence). J was trimmed by 5 bases and V by 7 bases; bases with no gene match: 14. CDR3 sequence: CASKRTGDYLSETQYF. CDR3 in DNA: TGTGCCAGCAAAAGGACAGGGGATTATTTGAGTGAGACCCAGTACTTC.

The chain carries TRBV18 and TRBJ2-3; D might be TRBD2 (5 bases). Per the germline V gene, CDR1 is KGHSH and CDR2 is LQKENI. The V end lost 4 bases, the J end lost 6 bases, and 17 bases lay between the germline ends. The CDR3 is 15 amino acids. This CDR3 reads CASSRESLAHDTQYF. Here the CDR3 DNA reads TGTGCCAGCTCACGAGAGAGTCTAGCACATGATACGCAGTATTTT.

V gene TRBV30 combines with J gene TRBJ2-3; the D is unclear. This CDR3 is 11 amino acids long. Germline CDR1 is GTSNPN and CDR2 is SVGIG (reference sequence). V lost 5 bases and J 2 bases, leaving 5 bases between the germline ends. CDR3: CAWGYTDTQYF. CDR3 in DNA: TGTGCCTGGGGGTACACAGATACGCAGTATTTT.

The J gene is TRBJ2-2, the V gene TRBV24-1, with 7 bases matching TRBD2. CDR1 KGHDR and CDR2 SFDVKD come from the germline V gene. This CDR3 is 15 amino acids long. Trimming took 7 bases from V and 3 from J; bases not matched to a gene: 7. As DNA, the CDR3 is TGTGCCACCAGGGACGGGAGCGGGGACACCGGGGAGCTGTTTTTT. It yields the protein CATRDGSGDTGELFF.

J is TRBJ1-2 and V is TRBV18; no definite D call. Germline CDR1 is KGHSH and CDR2 is LQKENI. Trimming left V 3 bases short and J 2 bases short, with 7 bases between. This CDR3 region has 13 residues. The CDR3, as DNA: TGTGCCAGCTCACCTGACAAGAACTATGGCTACACCTTC. Protein sequence: CASSPDKNYGYTF.